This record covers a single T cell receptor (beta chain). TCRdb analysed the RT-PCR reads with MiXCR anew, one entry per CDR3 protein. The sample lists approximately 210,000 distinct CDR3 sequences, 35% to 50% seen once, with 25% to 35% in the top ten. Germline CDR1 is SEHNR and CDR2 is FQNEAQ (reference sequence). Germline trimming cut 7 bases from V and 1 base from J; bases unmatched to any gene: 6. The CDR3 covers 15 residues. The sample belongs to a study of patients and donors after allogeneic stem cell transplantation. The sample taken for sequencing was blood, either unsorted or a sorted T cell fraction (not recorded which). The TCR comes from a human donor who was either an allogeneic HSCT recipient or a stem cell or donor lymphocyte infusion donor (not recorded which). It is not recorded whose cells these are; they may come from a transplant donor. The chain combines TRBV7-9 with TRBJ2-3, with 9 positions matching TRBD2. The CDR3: CASTVAGVRTDTQYF. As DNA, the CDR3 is TGTGCCAGCACGGTAGCGGGAGTTCGCACAGATACGCAGTATTTT. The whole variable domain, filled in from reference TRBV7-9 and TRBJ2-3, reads DTGVSQNPRHKITKRGQNVTFRCDPISEHNRLYWYRQTLGQGPEFLTYFQNEAQLEKSRLLSDRFSAERPKGSFSTLEIQRTEQGDSAMYLCASTVAGVRTDTQYFGPGTRLTVL.